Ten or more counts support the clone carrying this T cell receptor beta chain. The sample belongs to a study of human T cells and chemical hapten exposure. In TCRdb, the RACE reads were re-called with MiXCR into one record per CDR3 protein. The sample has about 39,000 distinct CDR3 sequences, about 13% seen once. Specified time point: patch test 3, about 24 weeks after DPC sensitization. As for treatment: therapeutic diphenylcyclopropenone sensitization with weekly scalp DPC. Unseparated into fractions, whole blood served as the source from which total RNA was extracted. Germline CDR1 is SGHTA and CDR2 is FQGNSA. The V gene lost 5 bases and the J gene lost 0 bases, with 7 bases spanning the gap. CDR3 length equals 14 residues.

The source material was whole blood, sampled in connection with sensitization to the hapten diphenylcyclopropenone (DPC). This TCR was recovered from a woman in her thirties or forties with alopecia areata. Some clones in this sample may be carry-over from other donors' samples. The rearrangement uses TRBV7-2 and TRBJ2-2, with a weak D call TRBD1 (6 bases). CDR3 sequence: CASSRTANTGELFF. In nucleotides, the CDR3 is TGTGCCAGCAGCCGGACAGCGAACACCGGGGAGCTGTTTTTT.